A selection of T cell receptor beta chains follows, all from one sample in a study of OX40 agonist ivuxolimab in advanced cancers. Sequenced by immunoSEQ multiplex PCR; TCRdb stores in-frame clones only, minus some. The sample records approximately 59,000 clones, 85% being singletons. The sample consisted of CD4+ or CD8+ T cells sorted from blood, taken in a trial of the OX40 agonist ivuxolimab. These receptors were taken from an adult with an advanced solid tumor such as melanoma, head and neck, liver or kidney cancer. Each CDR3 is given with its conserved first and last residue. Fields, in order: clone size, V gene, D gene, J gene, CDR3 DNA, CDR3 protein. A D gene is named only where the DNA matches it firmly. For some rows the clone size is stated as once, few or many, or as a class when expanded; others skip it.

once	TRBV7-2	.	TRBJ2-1	TGTGCCAGCAGCTCCAACTCCTACAATGAGCAGTTCTTC	CASSSNSYNEQFF
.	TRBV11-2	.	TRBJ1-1	TGTGCCAGCAGCACCGCAGGGTTCGCTGAAGCTTTCTTT	CASSTAGFAEAFF
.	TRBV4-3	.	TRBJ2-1	TGCGCCAGCAGCCAAGATCGCCAGGTGGCATCCTACAATGAGCAGTTCTTC	CASSQDRQVASYNEQFF
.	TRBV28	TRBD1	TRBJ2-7	TGTGCCAGCAGACCGGACAGGGGCCTGTACGAGCAGTACTTC	CASRPDRGLYEQYF
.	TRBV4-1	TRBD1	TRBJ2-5	TGCGCCAGCAGCCAAGAGTCCCCCGATGTCGGGACAGGGATGGGAGAGACCCAGTACTTC	CASSQESPDVGTGMGETQYF
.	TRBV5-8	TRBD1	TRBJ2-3	TGTGCCAGCAGCTTGCCCAAGGACAGGGGCCTCACAGATACGCAGTATTTT	CASSLPKDRGLTDTQYF
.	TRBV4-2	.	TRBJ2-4	TGTGCCAGCAGCCAAGTCCTAAACGGCCAGAAAAACATTCAGTACTTC	CASSQVLNGQKNIQYF
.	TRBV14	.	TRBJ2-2	TGTGCCAGCAGCCAAGATCTCGACGGGGAGCTGTTTTTT	CASSQDLDGELFF
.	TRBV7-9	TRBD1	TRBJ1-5	TGTGCCAGCAGCACCGCGGGACAGGATAGCAATCAGCCCCAGCATTTT	CASSTAGQDSNQPQHF
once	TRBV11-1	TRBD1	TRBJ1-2	TGTGCCAGCCCCCGGGGGGGTAGGGGGCCGCACTATGGCTACACCTTC	CASPRGGRGPHYGYTF
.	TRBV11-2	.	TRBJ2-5	TGTGCCAGCAGGGGGGTCAAAGGACAAGAGACCCAGTACTTC	CASRGVKGQETQYF
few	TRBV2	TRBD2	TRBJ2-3	TGTGCCAGCAGCGCTAGCGGGAGCTACACAGATACGCAGTATTTT	CASSASGSYTDTQYF
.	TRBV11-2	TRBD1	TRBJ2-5	TGTGCCAGCAGCTTAAGGGGGCTGCATCAAGAGACCCAGTACTTC	CASSLRGLHQETQYF
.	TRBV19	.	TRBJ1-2	TGTGCCAGTACCAAATCCCCAGGGACAAGTTATGGCTACACCTTC	CASTKSPGTSYGYTF
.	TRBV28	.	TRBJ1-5	TGTGCCATCTGCGGGACAAGGGGTCAGCCCCAGCATTTT	CAICGTRGQPQHF
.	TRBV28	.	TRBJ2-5	TGTGCCAGCAGTTCGTACGAGACCCAGTACTTC	CASSSYETQYF
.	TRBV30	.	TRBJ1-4	TGTGCCTGGAGTCACGGGTTTGCAACTAATGAAAAACTGTTTTTT	CAWSHGFATNEKLFF
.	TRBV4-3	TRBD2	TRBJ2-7	TGCGCCAGCAGCCCGCGGCTAGCGGGAGGCTCCTACGAGCAGTACTTC	CASSPRLAGGSYEQYF
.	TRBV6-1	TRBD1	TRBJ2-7	TGTGCCATCCAGCGGACAGGGAGAACCCTCGAGCAGTACTTC	CAIQRTGRTLEQYF
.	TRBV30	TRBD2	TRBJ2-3	TGTGCCGCGCGGGAGGAGAGGATCGCAGATACGCAGTATTTT	CAAREERIADTQYF
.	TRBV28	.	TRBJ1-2	TGTGCCAGCAGTCCCCTCGACCGCAGCCACTATGGCTACACCTTC	CASSPLDRSHYGYTF
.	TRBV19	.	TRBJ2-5	TGTGCCAGTAGTATTGGTGGCAAAGGAGAGACCCAGTACTTC	CASSIGGKGETQYF